This TCR beta chain was documented in a study of PD-1 blockade in mismatch repair-deficient tumors. Study overall: Patients had around twelve mismatch repair-deficient cancer types, all previously treated and progressing.

With V trimmed by 4 bases and J by 5 bases, 5 bases remained unmatched. This CDR3 contains 15 residues. Germline loops: CDR1 LGHNA, CDR2 YSLEER. On this clone itself: What it binds is not known.

TCRdb's table, derived via immunoSEQ multiplex PCR, lists solely in-frame clones and lacks some. Altogether approximately 40,000 clones are present, more than 75% being singletons, with the ten largest covering roughly 23%. PCR or immunohistochemistry showed mismatch repair deficiency in every enrolled patient. A few pembrolizumab responders had their TCRs sequenced. The study, taken as a whole, reports: Tumor-resident clones, often absent from pretreatment blood, expanded after pembrolizumab and then contracted.

This chain links TRBV4-3 with TRBJ2-1; 10 bases line up with TRBD2. Sequencing used peripheral blood, obtained 4 weeks after starting pembrolizumab. This TCR was sampled from an adult with mismatch repair-deficient cancer. The CDR3 DNA reads TGCGCCAGCAGCCTGCTAGCGGGAGAAAACAATGAGCAGTTCTTC. Translation: CASSLLAGENNEQFF.